A single T cell receptor beta chain is shown here with its context. This sample is part of a study of CD8+ T cells in alopecia areata. There are 16 residues in the CDR3. Trimming took 7 bases from V and 3 from J; bases not matched to a gene: 13. Germline assignment: CDR1 MDHEN and CDR2 SYDVKM. As for treatment: oral pan-JAK inhibitor, 5-10 mg twice daily. Lesional scalp punch biopsies and peripheral blood came from alopecia areata patients. Cell sorting on a FACSAria was used to separate CD4+ and CD8+ T cells from the PBMCs. Extracted RNA was reverse transcribed, and the resulting cDNA served as sequencing template. The method was immunoSEQ multiplex PCR; TCRdb's version includes in-frame clones alone and lacks a portion of them. This sample has fewer than 250,000 clones, with 40% to 55% found just once.

The chain is built from TRBV28 and TRBJ2-3, with TRBD1 matching 7 bases. This TCR derives from a human donor with alopecia areata. The sequenced sample was CD4+ T cells sorted from blood, obtained at approximately week 36, from a patient treated with tofacitinib. The CDR3 sequence is CASTTQRGLVTDTQYF. The DNA of the CDR3 is TGTGCCAGCACCACCCAGAGGGGGCTGGTGACAGATACGCAGTATTTT.